Following are 10 T cell receptor beta chains from one sample sequenced in a study of T cell changes during pregnancy in multiple sclerosis. Only in-frame clones appear in the TCRdb table, and some are missing; sequencing was by immunoSEQ multiplex PCR. The table lists roughly 87,000 clones, just over 90% of them singletons. Material: peripheral blood, obtained in the third trimester of pregnancy. These receptors were collected from a female donor in good health, enrolled as a control in a pregnancy study.

The chain links TRBV14 to TRBJ2-7; D gene ambiguous. With 1 base removed from V and 6 bases from J, the gap between germline ends came to 4 bases. The CDR3 length is 11 residues. CDR1 and CDR2 from the germline V gene are SGHDN and FVKESK. CDR3 DNA sequence: TGTGCCAGCAGCCAAGCCAGCGAGCAGTACTTC. It specifies CASSQASEQYF.

The chain joins TRBV5-1 to TRBJ2-6, with 10 bases that match TRBD1. Germline CDR1 SGHRS, CDR2 YFSETQ. The CDR3 extends over 18 amino acids. With V trimmed by 4 bases and J by 0 bases, 7 bases remained unmatched. CDR3 loop: CASSGGQGDVSGANVLTF. The CDR3 DNA reads as TGCGCCAGCAGCGGAGGACAGGGGGATGTCTCTGGGGCCAACGTCCTGACTTTC. Complete variable domain (other parts from reference TRBV5-1 and TRBJ2-6): KAGVTQTPRYLIKTRGQQVTLSCSPISGHRSVSWYQQTPGQGLQFLFEYFSETQRNKGNFPGRFSGRQFSNSRSEMNVSTLELGDSALYLCASSGGQGDVSGANVLTFGAGSRLTVL.

The V gene is TRBV6-6, the J gene TRBJ1-5, with 9 positions matching TRBD1. Losses at the gene ends were 6 bases for V and 2 bases for J; bases not matched to a gene: 2. Germline V gives CDR1 MNHNY, CDR2 SVGAGI (reference sequence). This CDR3 is built from 14 residues. The DNA for the CDR3 is TGTGCCAGCAGCTACAGGGGGCGCAATCAGCCCCAGCATTTT. Amino acid sequence: CASSYRGRNQPQHF.

This clone was observed a handful of times. The rearrangement uses TRBV4-1 and TRBJ1-1, with a tentative D call TRBD1 (5 bases). This CDR3 is built from 16 residues. The germline V and J ends were trimmed by 1 base and 10 bases, with 22 bases remaining between them. Germline values: CDR1 MGHRA, CDR2 YSYEKL. CDR3 residues: CASSQAGAGRQRIAFF. CDR3 DNA: TGCGCCAGCAGCCAAGCCGGGGCGGGGCGTCAGCGGATAGCTTTCTTT.

J is TRBJ1-3 and V is TRBV28; tentatively, D is TRBD1 (6 bases). CDR3 length equals 15 residues. Germline V gene data show CDR1 as MDHEN and CDR2 as SYDVKM. The V and J ends lost 2 bases and 2 bases respectively, with 10 bases between them. The CDR3 reads CASSLVQGPGNTIYF. The CDR3 nucleotides read TGTGCCAGCAGTTTAGTACAGGGCCCTGGAAACACCATATATTTT.

This chain uses TRBV15 with TRBJ2-2, with TRBD2 matching 8 bases. J gave up 5 bases and V 4 bases, and 9 bases lay outside the gene matches. The germline gives CDR1 LNHNV, CDR2 YYDKDF (reference sequence). This CDR3 has 16 amino acids. In nucleotides, the CDR3 is TGTGCCACCAGCACCATAGCGGGAATGAGGACCGGGGAGCTGTTTTTT. Residues: CATSTIAGMRTGELFF.

The chain uses TRBV28 and TRBJ1-2; D unresolved. V lost 3 bases to trimming and J lost 8 bases, with 10 bases between them. This CDR3 has 12 amino acids. The germline V gene has CDR1 MDHEN and CDR2 SYDVKM. The CDR3 DNA is TGTGCCAGCAGTTTTAAAAAGAGGGGCTACACCTTC. Translation gives CASSFKKRGYTF.

This chain uses TRBV4-2 with TRBJ1-1, with D possibly matching TRBD1 (5 bases). Germline CDR1 LGHNA, CDR2 YNFKEQ. V dropped 4 bases and J dropped 4 bases, with 16 bases sitting between them. This CDR3 has 15 amino acids. The CDR3 spells CASSPKPGGSTEAFF. In DNA form, the CDR3 reads TGTGCCAGCAGCCCCAAACCTGGGGGGAGCACTGAAGCTTTCTTT.

This clone was seen a single time. The chain is built from TRBV28 and TRBJ1-4, with D hard to call. The CDR3 runs to 14 residues. V was shortened by 7 bases and J by 7 bases, with 16 bases between the two germline ends. From germline, CDR1 is MDHEN and CDR2 SYDVKM. CDR3 sequence: CASTSRGRVEKLFF. In DNA form, the CDR3 reads TGTGCCAGCACCTCGCGAGGGAGGGTTGAAAAACTGTTTTTT.

J is TRBJ2-2 and V is TRBV10-3; maybe TRBD1 (5 bases). This CDR3 has 17 residues. V was shortened by 0 bases and J by 6 bases, with 17 bases between the two germline ends. The germline V gene has CDR1 ENHRY and CDR2 SYGVKD. The CDR3 here is CAISESDRTTKPGELFF. The CDR3 bases are TGTGCCATCAGTGAGTCTGACAGAACAACGAAGCCCGGGGAGCTGTTTTTT.